The present entry profiles one T cell receptor (beta chain) with its context. As yet, its antigen is unknown. Several immunoSEQ plates received, in even portions, the genomic DNA of each subset. Profiled with immunoSEQ multiplex PCR; TCRdb holds only in-frame clones, not every one. The data show over 75,000 clones, with 60% to 70% seen just once and roughly 52% held by the top ten. The junction had 7 bases not matched to a gene; V was cut back by 3 bases and J by 8 bases. The CDR3 is 14 residues long. Germline-derived CDR1 and CDR2 are MNHEY and SMNVEV (reference sequence). These data are taken from a study of shared clonotypes between healthy human individuals. Study-level background: Three plates each covered CD4 naive and memory; CD8 naive two, CD8 memory one.

General study points: Read depth was anticipated to influence clonotype sharing among donors.

Material: memory CD8+ T cells sorted from blood. Subset meaning: CD45RO+ cells pooled with CCR7-negative TemRA cells. This receptor was identified in a man aged 25-45 years in good health. V and J are TRBV27 and TRBJ2-1, with TRBD1 matching 7 bases. The CDR3 loop is CASSLAGGGYEQFF. The CDR3 DNA sequence: TGTGCCAGCAGTTTGGCAGGGGGTGGCTATGAGCAGTTCTTC.